This entry describes one TCR beta chain. J lost 14 bases, V lost 4 bases, and 16 bases had no gene match. The CDR3 has 14 residues. In germline, CDR1 is SGHRS, CDR2 YFSETQ. Clones were read by immunoSEQ multiplex PCR, and TCRdb kept only the in-frame ones, dropping some. The data contain hundreds of thousands of clones, 70% to 90% of them seen just once; the ten biggest clones take up around 1.9%. The entry originates in a study of blood T cell repertoires in COVID-19. The wider study: Acute and convalescent COVID-19 specimens originated in the United States, Italy and Spain. Nucleic acid was either cDNA or gDNA, and it came from T cells, B-cell-depleted T cells, or PBMCs.

Recruitment covered over 20 US areas and drew participants whose ages spanned about 18 to 100 years. This sequence was found in a woman aged 40 to 50 with acute COVID-19. Sequencing was done on a sample of PBMCs or T cells enriched from blood (not recorded which). The chain links TRBV5-1 to TRBJ2-5; 8 positions match TRBD2. CDR3 sequence: CASSPVLERGSCYF. In DNA, the CDR3 is TGCGCCAGCAGCCCCGTTTTGGAGCGGGGGTCGTGCTACTTC.